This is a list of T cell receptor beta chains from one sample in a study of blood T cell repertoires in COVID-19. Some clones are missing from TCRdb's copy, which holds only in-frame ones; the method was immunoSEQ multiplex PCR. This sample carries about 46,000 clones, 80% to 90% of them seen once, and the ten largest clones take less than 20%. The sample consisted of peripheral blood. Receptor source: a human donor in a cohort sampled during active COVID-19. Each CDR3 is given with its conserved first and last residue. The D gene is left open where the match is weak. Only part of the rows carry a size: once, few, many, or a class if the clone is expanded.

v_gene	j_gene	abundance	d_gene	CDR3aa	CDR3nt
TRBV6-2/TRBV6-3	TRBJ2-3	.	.	CASRPTGQGTDTQYF	TGTGCCAGCAGGCCTACAGGGCAAGGCACAGATACGCAGTATTTT
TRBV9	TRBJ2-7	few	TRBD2	CASSVSGGSSYEQYF	TGTGCCAGCAGCGTTAGCGGGGGAAGCTCCTACGAGCAGTACTTC
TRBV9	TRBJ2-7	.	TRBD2	CASSESGTSAYEQYF	TGTGCCAGCAGCGAATCGGGGACTAGCGCCTACGAGCAGTACTTC
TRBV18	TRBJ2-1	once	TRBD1	CASSLPGTGGFNEQFF	TGTGCCAGCTCACTTCCCGGGACAGGGGGCTTTAATGAGCAGTTCTTC
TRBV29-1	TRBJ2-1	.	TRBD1	CSVAGQGRNEQFF	TGCAGCGTTGCCGGACAGGGGAGGAATGAGCAGTTCTTC
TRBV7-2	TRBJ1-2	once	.	CASSRERDGYTF	TGTGCCAGCAGCCGAGAGCGAGATGGCTACACCTTC
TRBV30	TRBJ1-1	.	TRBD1	CAWRDRVTEAFF	TGTGCCTGGAGGGACAGGGTCACTGAAGCTTTCTTT
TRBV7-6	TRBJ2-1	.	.	CASSYRDNSYNEQFF	TGTGCCAGCAGCTACAGGGATAACTCCTACAATGAGCAGTTCTTC
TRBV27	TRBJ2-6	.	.	CASGFRDMSSGANVLTF	TGTGCCAGCGGTTTCCGGGACATGAGCTCTGGGGCCAACGTCCTGACTTTC
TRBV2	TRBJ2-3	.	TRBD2	CASSEGTRATSDTQYF	TGTGCCAGCAGTGAGGGGACTAGGGCAACTTCAGATACGCAGTATTTT
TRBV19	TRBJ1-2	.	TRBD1	CASSPDRGQGYTF	TGTGCCAGTAGCCCAGACAGGGGGCAAGGCTACACCTTC
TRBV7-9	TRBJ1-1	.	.	CASSPGGRMNTEAFF	TGTGCCAGCAGCCCCGGGGGGAGAATGAACACTGAAGCTTTCTTT
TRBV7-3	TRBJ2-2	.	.	CASSPSAGNTGELFF	TGTGCCAGCAGCCCCTCGGCAGGGAACACCGGGGAGCTGTTTTTT
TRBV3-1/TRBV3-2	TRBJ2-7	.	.	CASSQGPSIGQSYEQYF	TGTGCCAGCAGCCAAGGCCCCTCTATCGGACAGTCTTACGAGCAGTACTTC
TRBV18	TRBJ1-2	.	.	CASSPLQGTYGYTF	TGTGCCAGCTCACCACTGCAGGGGACCTATGGCTACACCTTC
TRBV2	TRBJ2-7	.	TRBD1	CASSSLGQGASEQYF	TGTGCCAGCAGTTCGCTTGGACAGGGGGCTTCCGAGCAGTACTTC
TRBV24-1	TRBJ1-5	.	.	CATSGPRGGSQPQHF	TGTGCCACCAGTGGGCCTCGGGGGGGTTCACAGCCCCAGCATTTT
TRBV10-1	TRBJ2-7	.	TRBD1	CASSPGQAYEQYF	TGCGCCAGCAGTCCCGGACAGGCATACGAGCAGTACTTC
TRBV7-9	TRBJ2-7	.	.	CASSLTTGSSYEQYF	TGTGCCAGCAGCTTAACCACGGGTTCCTCCTACGAGCAGTACTTC
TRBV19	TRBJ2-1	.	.	CASSMQGLWNNEQFF	TGTGCCAGTAGTATGCAGGGGCTTTGGAACAATGAGCAGTTCTTC
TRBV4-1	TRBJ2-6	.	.	CASSQEGTYVLTF	TGCGCCAGCAGCCAAGAGGGGACTTACGTCCTGACTTTC
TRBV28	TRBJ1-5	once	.	CASRHIGGISNQPQHF	TGTGCCAGCAGACACATAGGGGGAATAAGCAATCAGCCCCAGCATTTT